The clone carrying this TCR beta chain was observed a single time. Its antigen remains unidentified. The data belong to a study of chemoradiotherapy in HPV16-positive cancers. Study-wide background: Functional T-cell assays on two HPV16-positive patients' cells defined candidate HPV-specific clones and common TCR motifs. Regarding the study as a whole: Candidate HPV-specific clones and E7-related TCR motifs grew in tumor during treatment. HPV-specific T cells were functionally defined from only a couple of HPV16-positive patients.

Over chemoradiotherapy, repertoires were sampled more than once. Profiling relied on immunoSEQ multiplex PCR, and the TCRdb table lists in-frame clones only, not all of them. The profile shows about 8,900 clones, more than 75% of them singletons. V was shortened by 1 base and J by 2 bases, with 9 bases between the two germline ends. CDR1 and CDR2 (germline): SEHNR, FQNEAQ (reference sequence). CDR3 length: 14 amino acids. The source of this sequence is a human donor with HPV-associated anogenital cancer. The source material was tumor tissue, sampled from a patient who underwent chemoradiotherapy. The chain employs TRBV7-9 and TRBJ2-7; D might be TRBD2 (6 bases). The CDR3 bases are TGTGCCAGCAGCTTAGGTCCGGGGGCCTACGAGCAGTACTTC. The encoded protein is CASSLGPGAYEQYF.